Shown below are 29 T cell receptor beta chains from a single sample sequenced in a study of identical twins. A single record per CDR3 protein comes from TCRdb applying MiXCR to the 5' RACE reads. The sample contains 500,000 or so distinct CDR3 sequences, roughly 21% of which appear only once. Separately, the same data were catalogued under a study of T cells expressing NK-cell markers.

Sequenced: CD4+ T cells sorted from blood. These TCRs come from a woman between 18 and 29 years old in good health.

The V gene is TRBV7-9, the J gene TRBJ2-7; D is unclear. The germline V gene has CDR1 SEHNR and CDR2 FQNEAQ (reference sequence). V shed 4 bases and J shed 0 bases, with 10 bases lying between them. The CDR3 totals 14 residues. The CDR3 region is CASSSDSYSYEQYF. CDR3 sequence (DNA): TGTGCCAGCAGCTCCGACTCCTACTCCTACGAGCAGTACTTC.

This rearrangement joins TRBV7-3 to TRBJ2-1; D may be TRBD1 (5 bases). The V end was cut by 5 bases, the J end by 4 bases, with 18 bases between. CDR3 length: 16 residues. CDR1 and CDR2 from the germline V gene are SGHTA and FQGTGA. CDR3 protein: CASSPQVRREYNEQFF. CDR3 DNA: TGTGCCAGCAGCCCACAGGTGAGGAGAGAATACAATGAGCAGTTCTTC.

This clonotype has just a few counts. V gene TRBV6-5 combines with J gene TRBJ2-3; D might be TRBD1 or TRBD2, each matching 6 bases. The V end lost 3 bases, the J end lost 4 bases, and 14 bases lay between the germline ends. This CDR3 contains 15 residues. Per the germline V gene, CDR1 is MNHEY and CDR2 is SVGAGI. CDR3 in DNA: TGTGCCAGCAGTTATGGTGGGGGGCAGGCAGATACGCAGTATTTT. Its translation is CASSYGGGQADTQYF.

This sequence joins TRBV6-1 and TRBJ2-5, with a possible D match to TRBD1 (6 bases). The germline V gene encodes CDR1 MNHNS and CDR2 SASEGT. The CDR3 covers 14 residues. The V and J ends lost 5 bases and 1 base respectively, with 11 bases between them. CDR3 amino acids: CASSITGPQETQYF. The DNA for the CDR3 is TGTGCCAGCAGTATCACAGGGCCCCAAGAGACCCAGTACTTC.

This clonotype was detected a few times. The chain joins TRBV29-1 to TRBJ2-2; D unclear. Per germline, CDR1 SQVTM and CDR2 ANQGSEA. This CDR3 region has 15 residues. With 3 bases removed from V and 3 bases from J, the gap between germline ends came to 14 bases. CDR3 nucleotides: TGCAGCGTTGACGGAGTGGGCGGACACACCGGGGAGCTGTTTTTT. Translation gives CSVDGVGGHTGELFF.

The V and J genes are TRBV5-8 and TRBJ2-3, with D maybe TRBD1 (6 bases). With 4 bases removed from V and 6 bases from J, the gap between germline ends came to 18 bases. Germline assignment: CDR1 SGHTS and CDR2 YDEGEE. This CDR3 has 15 residues. CDR3 region: CASSQPGHGVDTQYF. CDR3 bases: TGTGCCAGCAGCCAGCCGGGACACGGGGTTGATACGCAGTATTTT.

This clonotype has only a few counts. The V and J genes are TRBV7-2 and TRBJ2-5, with a tentative D call TRBD2 (7 bases). Germline loops: CDR1 SGHTA, CDR2 FQGNSA. Trimming took off 7 bases at V and 4 bases at J, with 19 bases between the two ends. The CDR3 sequence is 15 residues long. CDR3 sequence (DNA): TGTGCCAGCACCCGTTGGGGGGGCGCGGGAGAGACCCAGTACTTC. It translates to CASTRWGGAGETQYF.

This clonotype was counted only a few times. Compared with germline, one end of the junction differs, possibly owing to a read error. The chain combines TRBV2 with TRBJ2-6; 7 bases align to TRBD1. The CDR3 has 18 amino acids. CDR1 and CDR2 (germline): SNHLY, FYNNEI. The DNA for the CDR3 is TGTACCAGCAGTTCCAACAGGGGCACTAACTCTGGGGCCAACGTCCTGACTTTC. Encoded protein: CTSSSNRGTNSGANVLTF.

This clonotype was seen repeatedly, ten times or more. The chain carries TRBV11-2 and TRBJ1-3; D unresolved. The V gene's germline CDR1 is SGHAT and CDR2 FQNNGV. This CDR3 has 12 residues. V was clipped by 2 bases and J by 9 bases, with 8 bases between them. CDR3 in amino acids: CASSLPRSTIYF. DNA of the CDR3: TGTGCCAGCAGCTTACCCAGAAGCACCATATATTTT.

There are many counts of this clonotype. This chain links TRBV20-1 with TRBJ2-7; 14 bases are shared with TRBD2. Germline CDR1 DFQATT, CDR2 SNEGSKA (reference sequence). This CDR3 is built from 14 residues. V was clipped by 5 bases and J by 7 bases; unmatched bases: 7. The CDR3 spells CSARKGLAGVEQYF. The DNA of the CDR3 is TGCAGTGCTCGAAAGGGACTAGCGGGAGTTGAGCAGTACTTC.

This clonotype was seen once. The chain links TRBV12-3 or TRBV12-4 to TRBJ2-1, with D hard to call. The CDR3 totals 13 residues. Trimming took off 0 bases at V and 10 bases at J, with 10 bases between the two ends. This CDR3 reads CASSLATFQEQFF. The CDR3 DNA reads TGTGCCAGCAGTTTAGCCACCTTTCAGGAGCAGTTCTTC.

CDR3 residues: CASSEERGTYNEQFF. DNA for the CDR3: TGTGCCAGCAGTGAAGAGCGGGGGACCTACAATGAGCAGTTCTTC. V and J are TRBV2 and TRBJ2-1; 8 nucleotides match TRBD2. The CDR3 spans 15 residues. CDR1 and CDR2 from the germline V gene are SNHLY and FYNNEI. The J segment lost 2 bases and the V segment lost 1 base, leaving 1 base of the junction unmatched. The full variable domain, rest sourced from reference TRBV2 and TRBJ2-1, is EPEVTQTPSHQVTQMGQEVILRCVPISNHLYFYWYRQILGQKVEFLVSFYNNEISEKSEIFDDQFSVERPDGSNFTLKIRSTKLEDSAMYFCASSEERGTYNEQFFGPGTRLTVL.

The V gene is TRBV11-2, the J gene TRBJ2-1; tentative D call: TRBD1 (6 bases). The CDR3 consists of 14 residues. Per germline, CDR1 SGHAT and CDR2 FQNNGV. The ends were cut back, 7 bases at V and 6 bases at J, with 16 bases in the middle. The CDR3 coding sequence is TGTGCCAGCAACCTTGGATGGGGGCCCAATGAGCAGTTCTTC. Translation: CASNLGWGPNEQFF.

In its sample, this clonotype was seen many times. The rearrangement joins TRBV20-1 to TRBJ1-1, with D uncertain. Germline V gene lookup returns CDR1 DFQATT and CDR2 SNEGSKA (reference sequence). Trimming pared 3 bases from V and 2 bases from J, leaving 4 bases between. This CDR3 has 11 amino acids. CDR3 in amino acids: CSASANTEAFF. The CDR3 DNA follows: TGCAGTGCTAGTGCAAACACTGAAGCTTTCTTT.

The genes are TRBV14 and TRBJ2-7; D is perhaps TRBD2 (6 bases). Germline values: CDR1 SGHDN, CDR2 FVKESK. V gave up 5 bases and J gave up 3 bases, with 17 bases separating them. The CDR3 consists of 15 residues. The CDR3 DNA is TGTGCCAGCAGCGAGCCGGGACTTGGGATCTACGAGCAGTACTTC. Encoded protein: CASSEPGLGIYEQYF.

This clonotype was observed a handful of times. This chain uses TRBV12-3 or TRBV12-4 with TRBJ2-7, with D uncertain. The CDR3 is 16 amino acids. Trimming took 6 bases from V and 4 from J, leaving 22 bases between them. The CDR3 here is CASRGSSRSFKYEQYF. The CDR3 DNA follows: TGTGCCAGCAGGGGGTCAAGTCGCTCCTTTAAGTACGAGCAGTACTTC.

This chain uses TRBV7-9 with TRBJ2-7; D unclear. This CDR3 has 14 amino acids. V was cut by 6 bases and J by 0 bases, with 12 bases left in between. Germline V gene data show CDR1 as SEHNR and CDR2 as FQNEAQ (reference sequence). CDR3 sequence reads: CASRPTGHSYEQYF. CDR3 nucleotide sequence: TGTGCCAGCAGACCGACCGGCCACTCCTACGAGCAGTACTTC.

This clonotype showed up just a few times. V usage is TRBV6-2 or TRBV6-3 and J usage is TRBJ2-1; TRBD2 aligns across 7 bases. The CDR3 is made up of 14 amino acids. The germline V gene has CDR1 MNHEY and CDR2 SVGEGT. Germline trimming cut 7 bases from V and 6 bases from J; bases unmatched to any gene: 9. CDR3 nucleotide sequence: TGTGCCAGCAATAAAGACAGCGGGGCCAATGAGCAGTTCTTC. Its protein product is CASNKDSGANEQFF.

At least ten counts were recorded for this clonotype. V gene TRBV12-3 or TRBV12-4 combines with J gene TRBJ2-3, with D perhaps matching TRBD2 (6 bases). V lost 7 bases, J lost 5 bases, and 10 bases lay in between. The length of the CDR3 is 12 residues. The CDR3 sequence: CASTWGEDTQYF. The DNA of the CDR3 is TGTGCCAGCACCTGGGGGGAAGATACGCAGTATTTT.

CDR3 sequence (DNA): TGTGCCAGCAGTTGGCGAGGGAGGGGAGACGAGCAGTACTTC. Residues: CASSWRGRGDEQYF. The V gene is TRBV5-5, the J gene TRBJ2-7; 7 bases agree with TRBD2. Losses at the gene ends were 5 bases for V and 5 bases for J; bases not matched to a gene: 10. CDR1 is SGHKS, CDR2 YYEKEE, per germline (reference sequence). The CDR3 covers 14 residues.

This clonotype was counted many times. This chain joins TRBV29-1 and TRBJ1-2; 7 bases are a match to TRBD1. CDR1 and CDR2 (germline): SQVTM, ANQGSEA. The CDR3 is 14 residues long. J lost 5 bases, V lost 5 bases, and 11 bases had no gene match. Here the CDR3 reads CSVSPQGEPYGYTF. Written as DNA, the CDR3 is TGCAGCGTTTCCCCGCAGGGGGAACCTTATGGCTACACCTTC.

J is TRBJ2-1 and V is TRBV18; 10 bases are shared with TRBD2. J lost 8 bases, V lost 4 bases, and 8 bases had no gene match. Germline V gene sequence: CDR1 KGHSH, CDR2 LQKENI. The CDR3 is 15 residues long. The CDR3 sequence is CASSQGTSAVDEQFF. The DNA of the CDR3 is TGTGCCAGCTCACAGGGGACTAGCGCCGTCGATGAGCAGTTCTTC.

This clonotype was seen only a few times. The V and J genes are TRBV14 and TRBJ2-7; D uncertain. Per germline, CDR1 SGHDN and CDR2 FVKESK. The ends were cut back, 0 bases at V and 3 bases at J, with 15 bases in the middle. There are 16 residues in the CDR3. The CDR3 DNA sequence: TGTGCCAGCAGCCAAGAAGGTAGAGTACCCTTCTACGAGCAGTACTTC. The encoded protein is CASSQEGRVPFYEQYF.

This clonotype was observed a few times. V and J are TRBV7-2 and TRBJ2-7; D possibly corresponds to TRBD1 (5 bases). The length of the CDR3 is 13 residues. CDR1 and CDR2 from the germline V gene are SGHTA and FQGNSA. V was trimmed by 3 bases and J by 6 bases, leaving 12 bases between them. As DNA, the CDR3 is TGTGCCAGCAGCTTTACCGACAGTCTCGAGCAGTACTTC. It is translated as CASSFTDSLEQYF.

This clonotype was seen a handful of times. The chain combines TRBV4-3 with TRBJ2-1, with 10 positions matching TRBD2. The V segment lost 4 bases and the J segment 7 bases; nucleotides outside the gene matches: 13. This CDR3 region has 17 residues. CDR1 is LGHNA, CDR2 YSLEER, per germline. The CDR3: CASSLSQAGGPGNEQFF. The CDR3, as DNA: TGCGCCAGCAGCCTTAGCCAAGCGGGAGGGCCCGGAAATGAGCAGTTCTTC.

V gene TRBV11-3 combines with J gene TRBJ2-2; D is unclear. Per the germline V gene, CDR1 is SGHNT and CDR2 is YENEEA. The length of the CDR3 is 14 residues. The V and J ends lost 1 base and 4 bases respectively, with 7 bases between them. DNA of the CDR3: TGTGCCAGCAGCTTAGCACACGCCACCGGGGAGCTGTTTTTT. This codes for CASSLAHATGELFF. Combining the CDR3 with reference TRBV11-3 and TRBJ2-2 gives the whole variable domain EAGVVQSPRYKIIEKKQPVAFWCNPISGHNTLYWYLQNLGQGPELLIRYENEEAVDDSQLPKDRFSAERLKGVDSTLKIQPAELGDSAVYLCASSLAHATGELFFGEGSRLTVL.

The chain employs TRBV6-2 or TRBV6-3 and TRBJ2-7; the D is unclear. Trimming stripped 8 bases from V and 3 bases from J, with 11 bases between. This CDR3 contains 12 residues. From germline, CDR1 is MNHEY and CDR2 SVGEGT. Here the CDR3 DNA reads TGTGCCAGCTCACCCCTGAACTACGAGCAGTACTTC. It yields the protein CASSPLNYEQYF.

This clonotype has at least ten counts. V and J are TRBV12-3 or TRBV12-4 and TRBJ2-4, with D possibly TRBD2 on 6 matching bases. The V end was cut by 2 bases, the J end by 7 bases, with 9 bases between. This CDR3 is built from 13 residues. CDR3 sequence (DNA): TGTGCCAGCAGTTTACGGGGGACGAACATTCAGTACTTC. This sequence encodes CASSLRGTNIQYF.

V is TRBV9 and J is TRBJ2-1; D call uncertain. V lost 4 bases and J lost 0, with 11 bases in between. This CDR3 has 15 residues. Germline V gene data show CDR1 as SGDLS and CDR2 as YYNGEE. As DNA, the CDR3 is TGTGCCAGCAGCCCCCGCCCCGGCTCCTACAATGAGCAGTTCTTC. Translation: CASSPRPGSYNEQFF.